Listed below are T cell receptor beta chains from one sample, sequenced in a study of human thymus T cells. Libraries were prepared by immunoSEQ multiplex PCR; TCRdb keeps only in-frame clonotypes and omits some of them. The data contain roughly 120,000 clones, over 85% of them singletons. Sequenced material: thymus tissue. Receptor source: a boy under three years old with a congenital heart defect but otherwise immunologically healthy. Both conserved end residues are part of each CDR3. Each record gives: J gene, CDR3 length, V gene, D gene, CDR3 DNA, CDR3 protein. A D gene is named only where the DNA matches it firmly.

>TRBJ2-5|15|TRBV2|TRBD2
TGTGCCAGGACGGAGGATAGCGGGGGGGCGCAGACCCAGTACTTC
CARTEDSGGAQTQYF
>TRBJ2-5|13|TRBV4-1|.
TGCGCCAGCAGCCAACGGGTTAGAGAGACCCAGTACTTC
CASSQRVRETQYF
>TRBJ1-6|16|TRBV19|TRBD1
TGTGCCAGTAAAACATACCGGGACAGGGGTTATTCACCCCTCCACTTT
CASKTYRDRGYSPLHF
>TRBJ1-4|14|TRBV7-9|TRBD1
TGTGCCAGCAGCTTGACAGGGACTAATGAAAAACTGTTTTTT
CASSLTGTNEKLFF
>TRBJ1-2|12|TRBV30|.
TGTGCCTGGAGTTGGCGGGACTATGGCTACACCTTC
CAWSWRDYGYTF
>TRBJ1-4|16|TRBV14|.
TGTGCCAGCAGCCAAGACCCGGGACCGATTAATGAAAAACTGTTTTTT
CASSQDPGPINEKLFF
>TRBJ1-6|14|TRBV10-3|.
TGTGCCATCCGGGGAGGGGTTAACAATTCACCCCTCCACTTT
CAIRGGVNNSPLHF
>TRBJ1-2|15|TRBV5-6|.
TGTGCCAGCAGTACTATTAGAGGGGCTAACTATGGCTACACCTTC
CASSTIRGANYGYTF
>TRBJ2-5|11|TRBV6-1|.
TGTGCGGGAGGAGGGGAAGAGACCCAGTACTTC
CAGGGEETQYF
>TRBJ1-1|16|TRBV28|.
TGTGCCAGCAGTTTATGTAAGGACCAGGGGCCCACTGAAGCTTTCTTT
CASSLCKDQGPTEAFF
>TRBJ2-3|11|TRBV5-5|.
TGTGCCAGCAGTACAGCTGATACGCAGTATTTT
CASSTADTQYF
>TRBJ2-2|16|TRBV7-8|TRBD2
TGTGCCAGCAGCCTAACGACTAGCGGGGACACCGGGGAGCTGTTTTTT
CASSLTTSGDTGELFF
>TRBJ2-7|16|TRBV6-5|.
TGTGCCAGCAGTTACCTCAAGGAGCCGAGCTCCTACGAGCAGTACTTC
CASSYLKEPSSYEQYF
>TRBJ2-7|12|TRBV27|.
TGTGCCAGCAGTTTAATCGGGGGCGAGCAGTACTTC
CASSLIGGEQYF
>TRBJ1-5|14|TRBV28|TRBD1
TGTGCCAGCAGGTTGGGACAGGGCAATCAGCCCCAGCATTTT
CASRLGQGNQPQHF
>TRBJ2-7|14|TRBV27|TRBD1
TGTGCCAGCAGGCACCGGGACAGGGAATACGAGCAGTACTTC
CASRHRDREYEQYF
>TRBJ2-5|15|TRBV27|TRBD1
TGTGCCAGCAGTTCTCGCCTACAGGGGCAAGAGACCCAGTACTTC
CASSSRLQGQETQYF